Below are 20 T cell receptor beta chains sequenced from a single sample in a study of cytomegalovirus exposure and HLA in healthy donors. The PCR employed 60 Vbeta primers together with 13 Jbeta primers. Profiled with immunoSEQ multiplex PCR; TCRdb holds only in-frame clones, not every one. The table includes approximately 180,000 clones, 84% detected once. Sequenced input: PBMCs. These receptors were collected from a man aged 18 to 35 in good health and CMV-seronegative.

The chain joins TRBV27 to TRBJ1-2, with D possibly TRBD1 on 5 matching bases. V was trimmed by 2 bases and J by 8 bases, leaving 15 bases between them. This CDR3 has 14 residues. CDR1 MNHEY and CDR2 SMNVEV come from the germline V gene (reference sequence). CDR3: CASSLKGPGSGYTF. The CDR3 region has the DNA TGTGCCAGCAGTTTAAAGGGGCCTGGGTCGGGCTACACCTTC.

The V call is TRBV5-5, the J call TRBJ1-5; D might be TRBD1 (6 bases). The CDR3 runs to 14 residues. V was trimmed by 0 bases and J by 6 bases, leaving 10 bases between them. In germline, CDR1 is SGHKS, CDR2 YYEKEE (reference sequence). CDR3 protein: CASSLAVGGQPQHF. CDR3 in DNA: TGTGCCAGCAGCTTGGCCGTAGGGGGTCAGCCCCAGCATTTT.

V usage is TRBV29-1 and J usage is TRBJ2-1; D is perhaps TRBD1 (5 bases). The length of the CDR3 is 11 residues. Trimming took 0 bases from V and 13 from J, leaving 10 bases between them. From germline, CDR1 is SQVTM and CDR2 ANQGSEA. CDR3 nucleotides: TGCAGCGTTGAAGATCTTCAGGGCCAGTTCTTC. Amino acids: CSVEDLQGQFF.

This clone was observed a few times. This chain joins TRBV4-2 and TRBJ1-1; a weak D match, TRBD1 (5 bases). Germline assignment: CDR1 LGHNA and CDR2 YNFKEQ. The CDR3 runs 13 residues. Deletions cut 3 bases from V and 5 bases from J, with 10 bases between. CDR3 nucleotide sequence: TGTGCCAGCAGCCAGGGGGGTTGGACTGAAGCTTTCTTT. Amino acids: CASSQGGWTEAFF.

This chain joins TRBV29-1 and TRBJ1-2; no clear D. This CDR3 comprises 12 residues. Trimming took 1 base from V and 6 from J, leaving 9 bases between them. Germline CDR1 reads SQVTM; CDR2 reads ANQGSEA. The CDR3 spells CSVEVLRHGYTF. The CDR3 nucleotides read TGCAGCGTTGAAGTCCTCAGGCATGGCTACACCTTC.

CDR3 in DNA: TGTGCCAGCAGTACAGAGAGGGAAACCAAAAACATTCAGTACTTC. It specifies CASSTERETKNIQYF. The V gene is TRBV25-1, the J gene TRBJ2-4; possible D gene TRBD2, 5 bases. This CDR3 spans 15 amino acids. Germline CDR1 is MGHDK and CDR2 is SYGVNS. Between the trimmed V and J ends, which lost 5 bases and 2 bases, there was a span of 13 bases.

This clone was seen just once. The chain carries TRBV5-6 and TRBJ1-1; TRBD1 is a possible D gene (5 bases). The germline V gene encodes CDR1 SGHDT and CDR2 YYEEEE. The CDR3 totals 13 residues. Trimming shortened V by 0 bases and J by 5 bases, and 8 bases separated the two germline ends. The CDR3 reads CASSLDRWTEAFF. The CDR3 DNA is TGTGCCAGCAGCTTGGACAGGTGGACTGAAGCTTTCTTT.

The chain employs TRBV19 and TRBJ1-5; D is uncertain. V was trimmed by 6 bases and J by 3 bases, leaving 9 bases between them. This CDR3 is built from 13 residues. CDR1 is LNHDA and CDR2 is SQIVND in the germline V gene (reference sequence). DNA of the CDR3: TGTGCCAGTAGAACCACTCCCAATCAGCCCCAGCATTTT. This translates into CASRTTPNQPQHF.

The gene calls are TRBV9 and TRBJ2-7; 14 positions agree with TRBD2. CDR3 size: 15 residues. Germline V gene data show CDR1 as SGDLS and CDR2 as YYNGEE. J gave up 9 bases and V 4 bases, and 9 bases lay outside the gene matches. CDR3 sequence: CASSIGTSGGARQYF. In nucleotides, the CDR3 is TGTGCCAGCAGCATCGGGACTAGCGGGGGTGCACGGCAGTACTTC.

This CDR3 reads CASSPGVAGNYEQYF. The CDR3 coding sequence is TGTGCCAGTAGTCCCGGAGTAGCGGGAAACTACGAGCAGTACTTC. The J gene is TRBJ2-7, the V gene TRBV19; 8 bases fit TRBD2. Germline CDR1 reads LNHDA; CDR2 reads SQIVND (reference sequence). With 5 bases clipped from V and 3 bases from J, the junction kept 9 bases outside the gene matches. This CDR3 has 15 residues.

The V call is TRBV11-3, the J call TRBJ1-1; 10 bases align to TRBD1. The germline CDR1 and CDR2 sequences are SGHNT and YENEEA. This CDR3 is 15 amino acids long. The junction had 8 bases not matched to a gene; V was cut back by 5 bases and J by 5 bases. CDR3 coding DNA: TGTGCCAGCAGCAACCGACAGGGGGCAAGGACTGAAGCTTTCTTT. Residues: CASSNRQGARTEAFF.

The CDR3 loop reads CASSPSLLSGELFF. Written as DNA, the CDR3 is TGTGCCAGCAGTCCCTCTTTGTTGAGCGGGGAGCTGTTTTTT. The chain has TRBV28 and TRBJ2-2; no clear D gene. Germline values: CDR1 MDHEN, CDR2 SYDVKM. This CDR3 is 14 amino acids long. V lost 5 bases and J lost 7, with 14 bases in between.

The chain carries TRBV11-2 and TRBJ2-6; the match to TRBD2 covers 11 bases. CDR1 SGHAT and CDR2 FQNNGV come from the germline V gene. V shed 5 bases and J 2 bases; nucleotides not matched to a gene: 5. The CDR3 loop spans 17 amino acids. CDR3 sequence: CASSRTTSGAGANVLTF. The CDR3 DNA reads TGTGCCAGCAGCCGGACGACTAGCGGGGCTGGGGCCAACGTCCTGACTTTC.

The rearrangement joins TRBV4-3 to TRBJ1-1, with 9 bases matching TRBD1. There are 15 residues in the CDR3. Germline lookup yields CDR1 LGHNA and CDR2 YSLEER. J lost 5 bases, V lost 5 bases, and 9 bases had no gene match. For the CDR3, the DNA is TGCGCCAGCAGCGGACAGGGGAGTATGTGGACTGAAGCTTTCTTT. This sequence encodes CASSGQGSMWTEAFF.

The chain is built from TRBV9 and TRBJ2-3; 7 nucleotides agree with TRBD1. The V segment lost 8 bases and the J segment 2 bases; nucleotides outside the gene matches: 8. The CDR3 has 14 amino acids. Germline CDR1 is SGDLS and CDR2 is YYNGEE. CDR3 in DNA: TGTGCCAGTAGAGGACAGGCGAACACAGATACGCAGTATTTT. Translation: CASRGQANTDTQYF.

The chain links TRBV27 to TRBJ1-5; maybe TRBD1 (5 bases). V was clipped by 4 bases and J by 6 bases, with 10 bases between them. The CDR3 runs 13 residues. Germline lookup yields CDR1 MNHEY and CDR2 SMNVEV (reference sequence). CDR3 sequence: CASSWSRVQPQHF. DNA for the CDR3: TGTGCCAGCAGTTGGAGCAGGGTTCAGCCCCAGCATTTT.

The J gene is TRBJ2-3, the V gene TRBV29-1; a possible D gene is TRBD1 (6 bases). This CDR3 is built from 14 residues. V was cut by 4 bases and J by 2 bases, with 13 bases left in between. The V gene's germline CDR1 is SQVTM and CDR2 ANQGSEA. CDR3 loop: CSVGDGGFTDTQYF. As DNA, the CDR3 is TGCAGCGTTGGGGATGGGGGCTTCACAGATACGCAGTATTTT.

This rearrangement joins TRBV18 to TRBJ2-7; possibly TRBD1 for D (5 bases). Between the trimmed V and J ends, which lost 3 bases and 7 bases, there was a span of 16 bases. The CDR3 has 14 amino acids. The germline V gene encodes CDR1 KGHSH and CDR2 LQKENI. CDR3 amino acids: CASSPKGTGGEQYF. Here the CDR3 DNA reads TGTGCCAGCTCACCTAAAGGAACAGGTGGGGAGCAGTACTTC.

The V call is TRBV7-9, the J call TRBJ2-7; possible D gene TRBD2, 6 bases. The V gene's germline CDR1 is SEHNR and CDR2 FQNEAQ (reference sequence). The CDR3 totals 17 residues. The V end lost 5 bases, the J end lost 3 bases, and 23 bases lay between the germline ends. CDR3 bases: TGTGCCAGCAGCCAACTTGGTGGAGGCGGGAAGTACTACGAGCAGTACTTC. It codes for CASSQLGGGGKYYEQYF.

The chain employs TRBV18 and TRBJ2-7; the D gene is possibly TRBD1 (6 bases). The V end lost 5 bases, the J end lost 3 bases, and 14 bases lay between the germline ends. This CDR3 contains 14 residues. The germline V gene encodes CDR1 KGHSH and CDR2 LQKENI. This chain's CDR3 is CASSAVQGNYEQYF. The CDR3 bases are TGTGCCAGCTCAGCTGTACAGGGAAACTACGAGCAGTACTTC.